The TCR beta chain under discussion was sequenced for a study of blood T cell repertoires in COVID-19. Study-wide context: PBMCs, B-cell-depleted T cells, or T cells provided the cDNA or gDNA that made up the material.

Assay used: immunoSEQ multiplex PCR; TCRdb lists only in-frame clones, some missing. Among fewer than 150,000 clones listed, approximately 91% were seen once. V was pared by 8 bases and J by 5 bases, with 21 bases between. The CDR3 loop spans 15 amino acids. CDR1 and CDR2 (germline): MDHEN, SYDVKM. This clonotype originated in a man aged 50-60 years with active or convalescent COVID-19. The sample consisted of peripheral blood. The chain links TRBV28 to TRBJ2-5; perhaps TRBD1 as D (6 bases). The CDR3 sequence: CASSKIGTGFETQYF. CDR3 DNA: TGTGCCAGCTCTAAAATCGGAACAGGGTTTGAGACCCAGTACTTC.